The 27 T cell receptor beta chains below were found in one sample sequenced in a study of blood T cell repertoires in COVID-19. Sequencing used immunoSEQ multiplex PCR; TCRdb keeps in-frame clones, though not all of them. The table shows fewer than 200,000 clones, with around 86% occurring only once. Input material: peripheral blood. All receptors derive from a man aged 50 to 59 with active or convalescent COVID-19.

This rearrangement joins TRBV2 to TRBJ1-5, with D unresolved. Germline V gives CDR1 SNHLY, CDR2 FYNNEI. V lost 6 bases and J 9 bases, leaving 9 bases between the germline ends. The CDR3 spans 11 residues. CDR3 region: CASRSEGPQHF. For the CDR3, the DNA is TGTGCCAGCAGGTCGGAGGGGCCCCAGCATTTT. The variable domain in full, completed from reference TRBV2 and TRBJ1-5, reads EPEVTQTPSHQVTQMGQEVILRCVPISNHLYFYWYRQILGQKVEFLVSFYNNEISEKSEIFDDQFSVERPDGSNFTLKIRSTKLEDSAMYFCASRSEGPQHFGDGTRLSIL.

The genes are TRBV6-6 and TRBJ2-7; D remains ambiguous. CDR1 and CDR2 from the germline V gene are MNHNY and SVGAGI (reference sequence). Deletions cut 4 bases from V and 2 bases from J, with 12 bases between. This CDR3 comprises 14 residues. CDR3 nucleotide sequence: TGTGCCAGCAGTTCTATAGACAAACCCTACGAGCAGTACTTC. It is translated as CASSSIDKPYEQYF.

The gene calls are TRBV29-1 and TRBJ2-7, with 9 bases lining up with TRBD1. The CDR3 covers 14 residues. After removal of 1 base from V and 4 bases from J, the junction contained 5 bases not matched to a gene. The germline V gene encodes CDR1 SQVTM and CDR2 ANQGSEA. CDR3: CSVEGTGASYEQYF. DNA for the CDR3: TGCAGCGTTGAAGGGACAGGGGCGTCTTACGAGCAGTACTTC.

The CDR3 bases are TGTGCCAGCTCTCCCGGGTACTCCTACGAGCAGTACTTC. Amino acid sequence: CASSPGYSYEQYF. The chain joins TRBV11-2 to TRBJ2-7; D unresolved. V lost 8 bases, J lost 0 bases, and 11 bases lay in between. CDR1 and CDR2 (germline): SGHAT, FQNNGV. This CDR3 is 13 amino acids long.

V gene TRBV24-1 combines with J gene TRBJ2-1; D possibly corresponds to TRBD1 (5 bases). V gave up 3 bases and J gave up 6 bases, with 11 bases separating them. The V gene's germline CDR1 is KGHDR and CDR2 SFDVKD. CDR3 length: 14 amino acids. The CDR3 protein is CATSDPTGSNEQFF. In DNA, the CDR3 is TGTGCCACCAGTGATCCCACAGGATCCAATGAGCAGTTCTTC.

CDR3 DNA: TGTGCCAGCAGCTTAGGTACCTACAACACCGGGGAGCTGTTTTTT. It yields the protein CASSLGTYNTGELFF. The chain uses TRBV7-2 and TRBJ2-2; D uncertain. This CDR3 contains 15 residues. V shed 1 base and J shed 2 bases, with 8 bases lying between them. Germline loops: CDR1 SGHTA, CDR2 FQGNSA.

The chain is built from TRBV5-4 and TRBJ2-2; tentatively, D is TRBD1 (5 bases). The CDR3 spans 14 residues. Looked up from germline, CDR1 is SGHNT and CDR2 is YYREEE (reference sequence). V was shortened by 9 bases and J by 1 base, with 13 bases between the two germline ends. The CDR3 is CANSFQGNTGELFF. The CDR3 region has the DNA TGTGCCAACTCGTTCCAGGGGAACACCGGGGAGCTGTTTTTT.

The V and J genes are TRBV7-2 and TRBJ2-1; 7 bases are shared with TRBD2. V was pared by 0 bases and J by 1 base, with 3 bases of the junction left unmatched. The germline CDR1 and CDR2 sequences are SGHTA and FQGNSA. This CDR3 spans 16 amino acids. In nucleotides, the CDR3 is TGTGCCAGCAGCTTAGCCGCGGGAGATTCCTACAATGAGCAGTTCTTC. It specifies CASSLAAGDSYNEQFF.

The chain carries TRBV9 and TRBJ1-4, with 8 bases identical to TRBD1. The CDR3 runs to 16 residues. V was clipped by 4 bases and J by 5 bases; unmatched bases: 10. Germline assignment: CDR1 SGDLS and CDR2 YYNGEE. CDR3 sequence: CASSNFPGGANEKLFF. The CDR3 DNA reads TGTGCCAGCAGCAATTTTCCAGGGGGCGCGAATGAAAAACTGTTTTTT. The full variable domain, completed using reference TRBV9 and TRBJ1-4, is DSGVTQTPKHLITATGQRVTLRCSPRSGDLSVYWYQQSLDQGLQFLIQYYNGEERAKGNILERFSAQQFPDLHSELNLSSLELGDSALYFCASSNFPGGANEKLFFGSGTQLSVL.

The rearrangement links TRBV12-5 to TRBJ1-1, with 7 nucleotides matching TRBD1. CDR1 is LGHNT and CDR2 is FRNRAP in the germline V gene. The CDR3 extends over 20 amino acids. With 6 bases clipped from V and 1 base from J, the junction kept 23 bases outside the gene matches. CDR3 amino acids: CASGFGTHGAARGSNTEAFF. In DNA, the CDR3 is TGTGCTAGTGGGTTTGGTACGCACGGAGCGGCCAGGGGGTCGAACACTGAAGCTTTCTTT.

V usage is TRBV5-1 and J usage is TRBJ1-3; D might be TRBD1 (5 bases). The ends were cut back, 2 bases at V and 0 bases at J, with 9 bases in the middle. Germline CDR1 SGHRS, CDR2 YFSETQ. The CDR3 totals 15 residues. CDR3 in DNA: TGCGCCAGCAGCTTAACAGGAAACTCTGGAAACACCATATATTTT. Protein: CASSLTGNSGNTIYF.

This clone came up a few times. The gene calls are TRBV4-1 and TRBJ1-3; D gene uncertain. In germline, CDR1 is MGHRA, CDR2 YSYEKL. V lost 3 bases and J lost 0, with 9 bases in between. The CDR3 is 15 amino acids. The CDR3 region has the DNA TGCGCCAGCAGCCAGGGAAGCGGCTCTGGAAACACCATATATTTT. Protein product: CASSQGSGSGNTIYF.

The genes are TRBV11-2 and TRBJ2-5; the match to TRBD2 covers 10 bases. The CDR3 covers 18 residues. Germline assignment: CDR1 SGHAT and CDR2 FQNNGV. Germline trimming cut 0 bases from V and 2 bases from J; bases unmatched to any gene: 9. CDR3 residues: CASSLEGLAGALQETQYF. For the CDR3, the DNA is TGTGCCAGCAGCTTAGAAGGCCTAGCGGGAGCGCTACAAGAGACCCAGTACTTC.

The V gene is TRBV24-1, the J gene TRBJ2-5, with 9 bases identical to TRBD1. The CDR3 loop spans 18 amino acids. V lost 3 bases to trimming and J lost 4 bases; unmatched junction nucleotides: 14. In germline, CDR1 is KGHDR, CDR2 SFDVKD. Written as DNA, the CDR3 is TGTGCCACCAGTGATCAACACTCTCCGGGACAGGGATTAGAGACCCAGTACTTC. It is translated as CATSDQHSPGQGLETQYF.

The chain carries TRBV19 and TRBJ1-1, with a weak D call TRBD1 (5 bases). CDR1 and CDR2 from the germline V gene are LNHDA and SQIVND (reference sequence). Trimming stripped 8 bases from V and 3 bases from J, with 19 bases between. The CDR3 length is 15 residues. This chain's CDR3 is CASQYISQVHTEAFF. The CDR3 nucleotides read TGTGCCAGTCAATACATTTCACAGGTTCACACTGAAGCTTTCTTT. The variable domain in full, with the rest retrieved from reference TRBV19 and TRBJ1-1, is DGGITQSPKYLFRKEGQNVTLSCEQNLNHDAMYWYRQDPGQGLRLIYYSQIVNDFQKGDIAEGYSVSREKKESFPLTVTSAQKNPTAFYLCASQYISQVHTEAFFGQGTRLTVV.

The chain uses TRBV6-5 and TRBJ2-5; 10 bases match TRBD2. Germline lookup yields CDR1 MNHEY and CDR2 SVGAGI. After removal of 4 bases from V and 5 bases from J, the junction contained 7 bases not matched to a gene. The CDR3 totals 15 residues. The CDR3 reads CASSWSGGESETQYF. CDR3 DNA sequence: TGTGCCAGCAGTTGGAGCGGGGGGGAGTCGGAGACCCAGTACTTC.

This clone was recorded a few times. The CDR3 sequence: CAWRLRDRGNQPQHF. In DNA form, the CDR3 reads TGTGCCTGGAGACTACGGGACAGGGGAAATCAGCCCCAGCATTTT. The chain combines TRBV30 with TRBJ1-5; 10 nucleotides agree with TRBD1. The CDR3 length is 15 residues. Trimming at V came to 3 bases and at J to 4 bases, leaving 6 bases not matched to a gene. Looked up from germline, CDR1 is GTSNPN and CDR2 is SVGIG (reference sequence).

This CDR3 is CASSTSGSGNTIYF. CDR3 DNA: TGTGCCAGTAGTACATCAGGGTCTGGAAACACCATATATTTT. The chain uses TRBV19 and TRBJ1-3; tentatively, D is TRBD1 (5 bases). V lost 4 bases to trimming and J lost 1 base, with 8 bases between them. CDR3 length: 14 amino acids. The germline CDR1 and CDR2 sequences are LNHDA and SQIVND (reference sequence).

The chain has TRBV30 and TRBJ1-3, with TRBD1 as a possible D gene (5 bases). V dropped 4 bases and J dropped 2 bases, with 9 bases sitting between them. The germline CDR1 and CDR2 sequences are GTSNPN and SVGIG (reference sequence). CDR3 length: 13 residues. The CDR3, as DNA: TGTGCCTGGAAGGGAGGGGCTGGAAACACCATATATTTT. This codes for CAWKGGAGNTIYF. Complete variable domain (other parts from reference TRBV30 and TRBJ1-3): SQTIHQWPATLVQPVGSPLSLECTVEGTSNPNLYWYRQAAGRGLQLLFYSVGIGQISSEVPQNLSASRPQDRQFILSSKKLLLSDSGFYLCAWKGGAGNTIYFGEGSWLTVV.

This sequence joins TRBV30 and TRBJ2-4; 9 bases are shared with TRBD1. The V gene's germline CDR1 is GTSNPN and CDR2 SVGIG (reference sequence). V was pared by 0 bases and J by 10 bases, with 7 bases of the junction left unmatched. The CDR3 covers 14 residues. CDR3 region: CAWSVGGQGRIQYF. Written as DNA, the CDR3 is TGTGCCTGGAGTGTGGGGGGACAGGGACGGATTCAGTACTTC.

The V call is TRBV9, the J call TRBJ1-2; 11 positions match TRBD1. Germline V CDR1 and CDR2: SGDLS, YYNGEE. The CDR3 is 14 residues long. J was trimmed by 7 bases and V by 3 bases; bases with no gene match: 5. The CDR3 DNA reads TGTGCCAGCAGCGCGGGACAGGGGGGTTTTGGCTACACCTTC. It encodes CASSAGQGGFGYTF. The full variable domain, with the rest looked up from reference TRBV9 and TRBJ1-2, is DSGVTQTPKHLITATGQRVTLRCSPRSGDLSVYWYQQSLDQGLQFLIQYYNGEERAKGNILERFSAQQFPDLHSELNLSSLELGDSALYFCASSAGQGGFGYTFGSGTRLTVV.

This sequence joins TRBV19 and TRBJ2-1, with 12 bases that match TRBD2. This CDR3 spans 18 amino acids. Per germline, CDR1 LNHDA and CDR2 SQIVND (reference sequence). V was clipped by 1 base and J by 6 bases; unmatched bases: 10. The CDR3 loop reads CASSIVGLAGRMTNEQFF. In DNA, the CDR3 is TGTGCCAGTAGTATAGTCGGACTAGCGGGAAGAATGACCAATGAGCAGTTCTTC. Full variable domain (rest looked up from reference TRBV19 and TRBJ2-1): DGGITQSPKYLFRKEGQNVTLSCEQNLNHDAMYWYRQDPGQGLRLIYYSQIVNDFQKGDIAEGYSVSREKKESFPLTVTSAQKNPTAFYLCASSIVGLAGRMTNEQFFGPGTRLTVL.

This rearrangement joins TRBV4-1 to TRBJ2-4, with TRBD2 matching 16 bases. Germline V CDR1 and CDR2: MGHRA, YSYEKL. With 3 bases clipped from V and 5 bases from J, the junction kept 7 bases outside the gene matches. The CDR3 length is 18 residues. The CDR3 is CASSQGLAGGRGQNIQYF. The CDR3 DNA follows: TGCGCCAGCAGCCAGGGACTAGCGGGAGGGCGTGGCCAAAACATTCAGTACTTC.

This clone was detected only once. The chain has TRBV19 and TRBJ1-1; D may be TRBD1 (6 bases). Germline CDR1 is LNHDA and CDR2 is SQIVND (reference sequence). The CDR3 contains 14 residues. Deletions cut 4 bases from V and 5 bases from J, with 14 bases between. The CDR3 DNA reads TGTGCCAGTAGTACCACAGGGACCAATACTGAAGCTTTCTTT. This codes for CASSTTGTNTEAFF.

CDR3 protein: CASSGEGTGNVWTEAFF. In DNA, the CDR3 is TGTGCCAGCAGTGGAGAGGGGACAGGGAATGTATGGACTGAAGCTTTCTTT. The chain employs TRBV6-1 and TRBJ1-1; TRBD1 aligns across 9 bases. The CDR3 is 17 residues long. Germline assignment: CDR1 MNHNS and CDR2 SASEGT. Trimming at V came to 4 bases and at J to 5 bases, leaving 14 bases not matched to a gene.

This rearrangement joins TRBV30 to TRBJ2-7, with D uncertain. This CDR3 spans 15 amino acids. V was trimmed by 4 bases and J by 3 bases, leaving 19 bases between them. Germline V gene sequence: CDR1 GTSNPN, CDR2 SVGIG (reference sequence). The CDR3 is CAWTPPSWSYYEQYF. The CDR3 DNA is TGTGCCTGGACCCCCCCGAGTTGGTCCTACTACGAGCAGTACTTC.

The rearrangement links TRBV29-1 to TRBJ1-1; D ambiguous. From germline, CDR1 is SQVTM and CDR2 ANQGSEA. The CDR3 length is 16 residues. V lost 3 bases, J lost 9 bases, and 26 bases lay in between. In DNA, the CDR3 is TGCAGCGTTGACAGTCTGCCAACAACAGTGCTTAGAAAAGCTTTCTTT. Its translation: CSVDSLPTTVLRKAFF.